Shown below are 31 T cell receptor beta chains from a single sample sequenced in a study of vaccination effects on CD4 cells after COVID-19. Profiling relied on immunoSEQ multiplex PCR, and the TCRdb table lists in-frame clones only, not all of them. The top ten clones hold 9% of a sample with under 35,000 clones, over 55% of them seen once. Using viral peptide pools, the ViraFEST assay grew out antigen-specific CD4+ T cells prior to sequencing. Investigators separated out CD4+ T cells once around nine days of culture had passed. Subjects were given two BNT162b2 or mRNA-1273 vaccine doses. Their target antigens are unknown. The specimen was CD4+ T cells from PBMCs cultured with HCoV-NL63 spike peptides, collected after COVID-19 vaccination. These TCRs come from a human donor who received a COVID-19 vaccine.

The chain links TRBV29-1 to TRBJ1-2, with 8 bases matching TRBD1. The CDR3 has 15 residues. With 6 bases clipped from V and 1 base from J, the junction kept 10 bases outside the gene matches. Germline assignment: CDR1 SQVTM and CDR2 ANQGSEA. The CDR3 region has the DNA TGCAGCGTAAGTCGGACAGGGACCTTTAACTATGGCTACACCTTC. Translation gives CSVSRTGTFNYGYTF.

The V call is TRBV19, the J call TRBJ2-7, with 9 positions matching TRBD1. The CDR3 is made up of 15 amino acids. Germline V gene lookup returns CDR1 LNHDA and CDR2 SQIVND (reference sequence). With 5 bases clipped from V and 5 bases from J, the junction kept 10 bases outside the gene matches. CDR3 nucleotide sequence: TGTGCCAGTAGTCAGCAATCGGGACAGGGAAACGAGCAGTACTTC. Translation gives CASSQQSGQGNEQYF. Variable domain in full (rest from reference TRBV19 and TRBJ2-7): DGGITQSPKYLFRKEGQNVTLSCEQNLNHDAMYWYRQDPGQGLRLIYYSQIVNDFQKGDIAEGYSVSREKKESFPLTVTSAQKNPTAFYLCASSQQSGQGNEQYFGPGTRLTVT.

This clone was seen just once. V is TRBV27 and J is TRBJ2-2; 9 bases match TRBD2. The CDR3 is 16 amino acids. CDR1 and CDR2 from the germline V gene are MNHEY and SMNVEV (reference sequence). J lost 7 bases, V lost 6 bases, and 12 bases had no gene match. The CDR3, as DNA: TGTGCCAGCAGCGTGAGGGGAGCGGGAGGAGTCGGGGAGCTGTTTTTT. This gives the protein CASSVRGAGGVGELFF.

The CDR3 region has the DNA TGCGCCAGCAGTGAACAGGGAAATGAAAAACTGTTTTTT. This translates into CASSEQGNEKLFF. The rearrangement links TRBV10-2 to TRBJ1-4, with a possible D match to TRBD1 (6 bases). V lost 3 bases to trimming and J lost 5 bases, with 7 bases between them. Per the germline V gene, CDR1 is WSHSY and CDR2 is SAAADI. The CDR3 length is 13 residues.

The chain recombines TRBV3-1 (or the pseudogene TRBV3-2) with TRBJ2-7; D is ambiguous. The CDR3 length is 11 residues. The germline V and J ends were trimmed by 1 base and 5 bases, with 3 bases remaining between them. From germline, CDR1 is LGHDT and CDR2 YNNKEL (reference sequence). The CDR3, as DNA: TGTGCCAGCAGCCAAGTTAACGAGCAGTACTTC. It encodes CASSQVNEQYF.

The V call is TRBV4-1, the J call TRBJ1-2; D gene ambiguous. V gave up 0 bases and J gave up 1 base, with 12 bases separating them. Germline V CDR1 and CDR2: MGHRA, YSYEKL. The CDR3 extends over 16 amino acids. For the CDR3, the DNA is TGCGCCAGCAGCCAAGATATAGAGAGAGTTAACTATGGCTACACCTTC. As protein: CASSQDIERVNYGYTF.

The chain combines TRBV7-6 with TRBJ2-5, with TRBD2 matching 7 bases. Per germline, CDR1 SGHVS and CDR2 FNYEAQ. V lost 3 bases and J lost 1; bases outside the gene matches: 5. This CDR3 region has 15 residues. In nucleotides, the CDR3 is TGTGCCAGCAGCTTTGGTAGCGGGCTCCAAGAGACCCAGTACTTC. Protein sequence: CASSFGSGLQETQYF. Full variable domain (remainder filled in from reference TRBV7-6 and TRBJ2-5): GAGVSQSPRYKVTKRGQDVALRCDPISGHVSLYWYRQALGQGPEFLTYFNYEAQQDKSGLPNDRFSAERPEGSISTLTIQRTEQRDSAMYRCASSFGSGLQETQYFGPGTRLLVL.

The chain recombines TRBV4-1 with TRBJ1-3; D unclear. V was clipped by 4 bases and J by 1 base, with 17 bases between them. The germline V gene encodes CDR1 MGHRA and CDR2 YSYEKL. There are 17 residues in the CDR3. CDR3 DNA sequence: TGCGCCAGCAGCCGCGGAGGAATAGCCCTTTCTGGAAACACCATATATTTT. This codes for CASSRGGIALSGNTIYF.

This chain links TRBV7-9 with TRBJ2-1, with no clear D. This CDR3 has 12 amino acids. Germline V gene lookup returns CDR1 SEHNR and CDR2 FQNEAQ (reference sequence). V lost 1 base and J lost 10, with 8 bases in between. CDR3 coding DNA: TGTGCCAGCAGCTTAGATAGCAACGAGCAGTTCTTC. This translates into CASSLDSNEQFF.

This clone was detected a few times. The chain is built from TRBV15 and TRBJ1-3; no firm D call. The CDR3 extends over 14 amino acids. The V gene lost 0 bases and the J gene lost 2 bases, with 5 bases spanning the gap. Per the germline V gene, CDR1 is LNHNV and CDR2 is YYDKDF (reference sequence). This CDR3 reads CATSRDWAGNTIYF. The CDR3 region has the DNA TGTGCCACCAGCAGAGATTGGGCTGGAAACACCATATATTTT. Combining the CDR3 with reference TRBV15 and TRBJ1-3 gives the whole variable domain DAMVIQNPRYQVTQFGKPVTLSCSQTLNHNVMYWYQQKSSQAPKLLFHYYDKDFNNEADTPDNFQSRRPNTSFCFLDIRSPGLGDTAMYLCATSRDWAGNTIYFGEGSWLTVV.

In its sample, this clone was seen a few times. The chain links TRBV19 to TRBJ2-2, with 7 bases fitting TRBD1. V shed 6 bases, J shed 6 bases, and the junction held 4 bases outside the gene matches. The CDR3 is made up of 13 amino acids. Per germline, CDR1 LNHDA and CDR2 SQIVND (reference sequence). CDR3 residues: CASRIDRAGELFF. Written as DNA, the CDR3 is TGTGCCAGTAGGATCGACAGGGCCGGGGAGCTGTTTTTT.

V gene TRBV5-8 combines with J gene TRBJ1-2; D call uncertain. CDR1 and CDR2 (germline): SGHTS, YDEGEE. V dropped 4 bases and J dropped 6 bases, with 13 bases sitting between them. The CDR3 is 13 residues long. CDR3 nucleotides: TGTGCCAGCAGCCGATCGGCGGGGAATGGCTACACCTTC. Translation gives CASSRSAGNGYTF. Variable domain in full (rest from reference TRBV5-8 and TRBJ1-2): EAGVTQSPTHLIKTRGQQATLRCSPISGHTSVYWYQQALGLGLQFLLWYDEGEERNRGNFPPRFSGRQFPNYSSELNVNALELEDSALYLCASSRSAGNGYTFGSGTRLTVV.

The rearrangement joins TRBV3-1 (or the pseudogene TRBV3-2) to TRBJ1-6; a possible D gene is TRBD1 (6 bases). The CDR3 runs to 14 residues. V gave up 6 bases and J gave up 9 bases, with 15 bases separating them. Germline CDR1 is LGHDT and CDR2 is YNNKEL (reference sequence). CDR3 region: CASRLGGRGSPLHF. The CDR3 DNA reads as TGTGCCAGCAGGCTCGGGGGCCGGGGTTCACCCCTCCACTTT.

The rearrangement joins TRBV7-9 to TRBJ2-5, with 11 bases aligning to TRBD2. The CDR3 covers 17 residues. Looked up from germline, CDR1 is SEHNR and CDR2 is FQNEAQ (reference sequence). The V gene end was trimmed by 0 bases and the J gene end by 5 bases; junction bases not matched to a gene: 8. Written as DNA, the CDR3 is TGTGCCAGCAGCTTAGCAGGGACTAGCGGTTCATGGGAGACCCAGTACTTC. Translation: CASSLAGTSGSWETQYF.

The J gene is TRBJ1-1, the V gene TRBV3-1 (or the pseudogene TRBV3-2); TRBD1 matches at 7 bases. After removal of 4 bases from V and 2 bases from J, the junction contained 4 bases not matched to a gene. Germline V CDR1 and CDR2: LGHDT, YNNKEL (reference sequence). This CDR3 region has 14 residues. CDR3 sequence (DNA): TGTGCCAGCAGCCCCAGACAGGGAAACACTGAAGCTTTCTTT. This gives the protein CASSPRQGNTEAFF.

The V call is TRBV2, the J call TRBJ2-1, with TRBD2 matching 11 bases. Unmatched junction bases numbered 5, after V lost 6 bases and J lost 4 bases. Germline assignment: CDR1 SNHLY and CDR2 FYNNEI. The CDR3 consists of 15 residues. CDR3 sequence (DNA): TGTGCCAGCAGGCCGACTAGCGGGACTTACAATGAGCAGTTCTTC. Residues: CASRPTSGTYNEQFF.

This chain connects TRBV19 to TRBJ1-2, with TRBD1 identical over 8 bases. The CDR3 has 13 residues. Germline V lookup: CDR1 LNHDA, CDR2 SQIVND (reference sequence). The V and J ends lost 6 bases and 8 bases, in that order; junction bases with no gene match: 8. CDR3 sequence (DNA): TGTGCCAGTAGCTATCAGGGGGCGCGAGGCTACACCTTC. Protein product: CASSYQGARGYTF.

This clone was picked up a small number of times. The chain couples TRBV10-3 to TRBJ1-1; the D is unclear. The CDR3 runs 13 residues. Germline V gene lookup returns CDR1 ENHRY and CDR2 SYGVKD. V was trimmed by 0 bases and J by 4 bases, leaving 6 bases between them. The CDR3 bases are TGTGCCATCAGTGAGTCGGGGATCACTGAAGCTTTCTTT. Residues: CAISESGITEAFF.

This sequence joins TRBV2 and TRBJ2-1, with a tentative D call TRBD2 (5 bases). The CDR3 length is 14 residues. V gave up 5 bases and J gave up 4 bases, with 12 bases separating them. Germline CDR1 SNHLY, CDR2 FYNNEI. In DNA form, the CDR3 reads TGTGCCAGCAGTCGCCCGCGGGCTTACAATGAGCAGTTCTTC. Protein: CASSRPRAYNEQFF.

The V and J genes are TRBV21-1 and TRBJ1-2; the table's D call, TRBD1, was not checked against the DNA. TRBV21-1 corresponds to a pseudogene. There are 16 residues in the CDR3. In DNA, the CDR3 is TGTGCCAGCAGCAAAGCGACAGGGAAGTCTAACTATGGCTACACCTTC. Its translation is CASSKATGKSNYGYTF.

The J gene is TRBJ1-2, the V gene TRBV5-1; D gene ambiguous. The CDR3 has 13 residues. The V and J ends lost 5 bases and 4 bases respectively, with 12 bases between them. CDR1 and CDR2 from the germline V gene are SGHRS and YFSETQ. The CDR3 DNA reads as TGCGCCAGCAGTAGAGCGAACTCCTATGGCTACACCTTC. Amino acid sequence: CASSRANSYGYTF.

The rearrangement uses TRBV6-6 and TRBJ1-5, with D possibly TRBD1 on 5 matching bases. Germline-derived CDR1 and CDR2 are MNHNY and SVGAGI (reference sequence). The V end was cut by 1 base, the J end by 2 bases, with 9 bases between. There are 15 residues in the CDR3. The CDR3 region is CASSYWEQGNQPQHF. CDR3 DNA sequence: TGTGCCAGCAGTTACTGGGAACAGGGCAATCAGCCCCAGCATTTT.

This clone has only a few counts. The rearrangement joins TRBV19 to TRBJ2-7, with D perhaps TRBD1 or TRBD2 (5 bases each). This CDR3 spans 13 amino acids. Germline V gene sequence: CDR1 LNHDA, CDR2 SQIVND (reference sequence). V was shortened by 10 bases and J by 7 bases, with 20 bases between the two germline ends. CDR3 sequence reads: CATQLVGGREQYF. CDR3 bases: TGTGCCACTCAGTTAGTTGGGGGAAGGGAGCAGTACTTC.

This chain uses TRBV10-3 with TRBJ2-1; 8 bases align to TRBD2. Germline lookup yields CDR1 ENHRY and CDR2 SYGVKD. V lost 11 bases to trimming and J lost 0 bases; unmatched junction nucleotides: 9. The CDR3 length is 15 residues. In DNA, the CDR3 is TGTGCCTCCAGGGTAGCGGGATCCTCCTACAATGAGCAGTTCTTC. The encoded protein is CASRVAGSSYNEQFF.

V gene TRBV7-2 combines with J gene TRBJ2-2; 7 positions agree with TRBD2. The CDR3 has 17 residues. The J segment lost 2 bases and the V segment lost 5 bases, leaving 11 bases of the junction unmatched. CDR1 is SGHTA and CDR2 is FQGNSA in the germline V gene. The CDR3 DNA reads TGTGCCAGCAGCCGCCGCCCAGCGGGGCAAAACACCGGGGAGCTGTTTTTT. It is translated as CASSRRPAGQNTGELFF.

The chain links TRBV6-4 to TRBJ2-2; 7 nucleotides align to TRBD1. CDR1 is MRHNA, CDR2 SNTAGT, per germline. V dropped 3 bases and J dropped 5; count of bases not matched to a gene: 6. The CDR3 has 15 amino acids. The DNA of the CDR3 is TGTGCCAGCAGTGAAGGGGGCGACTCGACCGGGGAGCTGTTTTTT. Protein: CASSEGGDSTGELFF.

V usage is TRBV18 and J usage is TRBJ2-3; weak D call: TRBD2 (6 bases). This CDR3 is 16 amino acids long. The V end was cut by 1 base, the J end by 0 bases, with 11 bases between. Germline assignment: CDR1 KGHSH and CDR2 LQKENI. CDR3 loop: CASSPQGRTSTDTQYF. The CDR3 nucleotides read TGTGCCAGCTCACCACAGGGGAGGACTAGCACAGATACGCAGTATTTT.

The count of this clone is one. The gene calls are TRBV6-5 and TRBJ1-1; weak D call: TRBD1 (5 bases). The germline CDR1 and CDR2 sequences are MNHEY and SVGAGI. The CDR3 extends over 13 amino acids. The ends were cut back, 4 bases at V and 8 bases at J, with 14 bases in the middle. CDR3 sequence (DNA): TGTGCCAGCAGTTGGATGGGACGACGAGAAGCTTTCTTT. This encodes CASSWMGRREAFF.

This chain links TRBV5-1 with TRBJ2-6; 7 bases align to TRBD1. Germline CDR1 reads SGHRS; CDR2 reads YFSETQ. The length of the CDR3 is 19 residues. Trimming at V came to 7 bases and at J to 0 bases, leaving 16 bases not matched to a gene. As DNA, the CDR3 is TGCGCCAGCCTACCGGGACAGATAATTGCTCGCTCTGGGGCCAACGTCCTGACTTTC. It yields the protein CASLPGQIIARSGANVLTF.

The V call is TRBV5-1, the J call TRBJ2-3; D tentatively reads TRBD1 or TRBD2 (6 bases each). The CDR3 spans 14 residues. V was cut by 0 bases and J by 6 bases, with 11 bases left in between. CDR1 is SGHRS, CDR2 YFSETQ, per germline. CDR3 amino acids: CASSLEWGADTQYF. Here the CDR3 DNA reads TGCGCCAGCAGCTTGGAATGGGGGGCCGATACGCAGTATTTT.

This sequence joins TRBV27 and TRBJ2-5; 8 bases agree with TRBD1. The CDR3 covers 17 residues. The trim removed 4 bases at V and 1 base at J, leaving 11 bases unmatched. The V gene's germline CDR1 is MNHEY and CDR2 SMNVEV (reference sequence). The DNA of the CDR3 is TGTGCCAGCAGTTCCTCATGGCAGGGGGCTGCCCAAGAGACCCAGTACTTC. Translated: CASSSSWQGAAQETQYF.